The 6 T cell receptor beta chains presented below share a single source sample, sequenced in a study of somatic mutations in cytotoxic T cells in rheumatoid arthritis. Using immunoSEQ multiplex PCR, the repertoire was profiled, and TCRdb retains in-frame clones only, with some absent. The sample has about 19,000 clones, over 75% seen once. Material: CD8+ T cells sorted from blood. Receptor source: a woman aged 45-65 years in good health.

In its sample, this clone was seen once. V gene TRBV29-1 combines with J gene TRBJ1-4; tentatively, D is TRBD1 (6 bases). Trimming shortened V by 3 bases and J by 3 bases, and 11 bases separated the two germline ends. Germline CDR1 reads SQVTM; CDR2 reads ANQGSEA. The CDR3 is made up of 14 amino acids. The DNA for the CDR3 is TGCAGCGTTGACCAGGGGAATGCTAATGAAAAACTGTTTTTT. Amino acids: CSVDQGNANEKLFF.

V is TRBV5-6 and J is TRBJ2-5; D remains unclear. The J call may be wrong; the DNA end is better matched by TRBJ2-7. The germline V gene has CDR1 SGHDT and CDR2 YYEEEE. The CDR3 is 13 residues long. The CDR3 sequence: CASSNPISYEQYF. DNA for the CDR3: TGTGCCAGCAGCAACCCCATATCCTACGAGCAGTACTTC.

The chain joins TRBV5-6 to TRBJ1-1; D is undetermined. The ends were cut back, 1 base at V and 0 bases at J, with 7 bases in the middle. The V gene's germline CDR1 is SGHDT and CDR2 YYEEEE. The CDR3 consists of 14 residues. The CDR3 sequence: CASSLRSLNTEAFF. Here the CDR3 DNA reads TGTGCCAGCAGCTTGCGCAGCCTGAACACTGAAGCTTTCTTT. The variable domain in full, with the rest retrieved from reference TRBV5-6 and TRBJ1-1, is DAGVTQSPTHLIKTRGQQVTLRCSPKSGHDTVSWYQQALGQGPQFIFQYYEEEERQRGNFPDRFSGHQFPNYSSELNVNALLLGDSALYLCASSLRSLNTEAFFGQGTRLTVV.

This chain joins TRBV2 and TRBJ2-7; tentative D call: TRBD2 (7 bases). V was shortened by 6 bases and J by 5 bases, with 17 bases between the two germline ends. CDR3 length equals 14 residues. Looked up from germline, CDR1 is SNHLY and CDR2 is FYNNEI. CDR3 region: CASRAPGGRNEQYF. The CDR3, as DNA: TGTGCCAGCAGGGCTCCGGGGGGCCGCAACGAGCAGTACTTC.

This chain uses TRBV2 with TRBJ2-7, with 8 bases lining up with TRBD1. Germline CDR1 reads SNHLY; CDR2 reads FYNNEI. V gave up 1 base and J gave up 3 bases; unmatched junction bases: 20. This CDR3 spans 20 amino acids. The CDR3 sequence is CASSEGWLEDRAYSFYEQYF. The CDR3 nucleotides are TGTGCCAGCAGTGAAGGGTGGTTGGAGGACAGGGCCTACTCCTTCTACGAGCAGTACTTC.

This clone has more than one count but fewer than ten. The chain uses TRBV11-2 and TRBJ1-2; D gene uncertain. Germline V gene sequence: CDR1 SGHAT, CDR2 FQNNGV. The CDR3 is 15 amino acids. V lost 0 bases and J lost 4, with 12 bases in between. This CDR3 is CASSLDSVTAYGYTF. CDR3 DNA: TGTGCCAGCAGCTTAGATTCAGTCACAGCCTATGGCTACACCTTC.